Shown below are 29 T cell receptor beta chains from a single sample sequenced in a study of blood T cell repertoires in COVID-19. Assay used: immunoSEQ multiplex PCR; TCRdb lists only in-frame clones, some missing. The profile shows some 250,000 clones, around 86% of them singletons. What was sequenced was peripheral blood. These receptors were collected from a man under 40 who had recovered from COVID-19.

This clone was counted a single time. This chain links TRBV9 with TRBJ1-5; D might be TRBD1 (6 bases). Germline V gene lookup returns CDR1 SGDLS and CDR2 YYNGEE. V was pared by 0 bases and J by 9 bases, with 16 bases between. The CDR3 loop spans 15 amino acids. The CDR3 nucleotides are TGTGCCAGCAGCGTAGCTTGGGGGGGCAAAGGGCCCCAGCATTTT. It translates to CASSVAWGGKGPQHF.

The V call is TRBV5-5, the J call TRBJ2-7, with a weak D call TRBD1 (6 bases). The CDR3 has 14 residues. Germline values: CDR1 SGHKS, CDR2 YYEKEE (reference sequence). The V end was cut by 1 base, the J end by 2 bases, with 10 bases between. The CDR3 protein is CASSLNRAPYEQYF. CDR3 sequence (DNA): TGTGCCAGCAGCTTGAACAGGGCCCCCTACGAGCAGTACTTC.

To note about this clone: The same CDR3 can be traced to other DNA sequences in this sample. V usage is TRBV7-2 and J usage is TRBJ2-3; D gene unclear. Germline lookup yields CDR1 SGHTA and CDR2 FQGNSA. This CDR3 is built from 14 residues. Trimming pared 0 bases from V and 1 base from J, leaving 5 bases between. The CDR3 DNA reads TGTGCCAGCAGCTTAGCCCGGGGCACAGATACGCAGTATTTT. This encodes CASSLARGTDTQYF.

V is TRBV5-4 and J is TRBJ2-3; 8 bases are shared with TRBD1. Germline V lookup: CDR1 SGHNT, CDR2 YYREEE (reference sequence). V lost 7 bases to trimming and J lost 4 bases; unmatched junction nucleotides: 11. This CDR3 has 15 amino acids. CDR3 sequence: CASGIDRGWADTQYF. CDR3 nucleotides: TGTGCCAGCGGGATTGACAGGGGCTGGGCAGATACGCAGTATTTT.

The chain has TRBV12-5 and TRBJ1-2; D not certain. This CDR3 contains 13 residues. The germline V gene encodes CDR1 LGHNT and CDR2 FRNRAP. Trimming shortened V by 0 bases and J by 7 bases, and 9 bases separated the two germline ends. DNA of the CDR3: TGTGCTAGTGGTTTGGTTAAACAGTCTGGCTACACCTTC. Its translation is CASGLVKQSGYTF.

V and J are TRBV27 and TRBJ2-1, with D hard to call. This CDR3 spans 13 amino acids. V was cut by 4 bases and J by 4 bases, with 8 bases left in between. Germline V gives CDR1 MNHEY, CDR2 SMNVEV (reference sequence). CDR3 loop: CASSSQIYNEQFF. Here the CDR3 DNA reads TGTGCCAGCAGTTCACAGATTTACAATGAGCAGTTCTTC.

This clone has a handful of counts. CDR3 DNA: TGTGCCAGCAACCCCGGTATACGGGGTTCACCCCTCCACTTT. Protein product: CASNPGIRGSPLHF. V is TRBV7-9 and J is TRBJ1-6; D is undetermined. CDR1 and CDR2 (germline): SEHNR, FQNEAQ (reference sequence). The ends were cut back, 7 bases at V and 9 bases at J, with 16 bases in the middle. This CDR3 is built from 14 residues.

The J gene is TRBJ1-1, the V gene TRBV11-2; D gene ambiguous. Trimming stripped 0 bases from V and 8 bases from J, with 10 bases between. The CDR3 is made up of 13 amino acids. The germline V gene has CDR1 SGHAT and CDR2 FQNNGV. The CDR3 loop reads CASSLEPRLEAFF. The CDR3 DNA sequence: TGTGCCAGCAGCTTAGAGCCTAGACTAGAAGCTTTCTTT. Filled out from reference TRBV11-2 and TRBJ1-1, the complete variable domain reads EAGVAQSPRYKIIEKRQSVAFWCNPISGHATLYWYQQILGQGPKLLIQFQNNGVVDDSQLPKDRFSAERLKGVDSTLKIQPAKLEDSAVYLCASSLEPRLEAFFGQGTRLTVV.

The chain couples TRBV6-5 to TRBJ1-5; a possible D gene is TRBD1 (6 bases). The length of the CDR3 is 14 residues. Trimming took off 0 bases at V and 5 bases at J, with 8 bases between the two ends. CDR1 is MNHEY, CDR2 SVGAGI, per germline. The CDR3 sequence is CASSYSDSYQPQHF. CDR3 nucleotides: TGTGCCAGCAGTTACTCGGACAGTTATCAGCCCCAGCATTTT.

This clone was observed a handful of times. This chain connects TRBV6-6 to TRBJ2-3; possible D gene TRBD1, 5 bases. Germline CDR1 and CDR2: MNHNY and SVGAGI (reference sequence). This CDR3 contains 15 residues. V was shortened by 1 base and J by 2 bases, with 10 bases between the two germline ends. The CDR3 reads CASSYFTGNTDTQYF. CDR3 bases: TGTGCCAGCAGTTACTTCACAGGAAACACAGATACGCAGTATTTT.

Only one count was recorded for this clone. Germline and junction disagree at one end, which may indicate a read error. The V call is TRBV11-2, the J call TRBJ1-2; 8 bases map to TRBD1. Germline CDR1 and CDR2: SGHAT and FQNNGV. The CDR3 is 14 residues long. The CDR3 DNA reads TGTGCCAGCAGCTTAAGGGCAGGGGGCCCGCTCTTCGCCTTC. Translated: CASSLRAGGPLFAF.

The J gene is TRBJ1-1, the V gene TRBV6-2 or TRBV6-3; D gene uncertain. CDR3 length: 14 amino acids. CDR1 is MNHEY and CDR2 is SVGEGT in the germline V gene. Trimming stripped 6 bases from V and 1 base from J, with 12 bases between. The CDR3 spells CASSLLGGNTEAFF. CDR3 nucleotide sequence: TGTGCCAGCAGCTTACTTGGTGGGAACACTGAAGCTTTCTTT.

The gene calls are TRBV2 and TRBJ1-4; possible D gene TRBD1, 6 bases. This CDR3 has 14 amino acids. The germline V gene has CDR1 SNHLY and CDR2 FYNNEI. V gave up 1 base and J gave up 3 bases, with 6 bases separating them. The CDR3 DNA reads TGTGCCAGCAGTGAAGGGGGGCCTAATGAAAAACTGTTTTTT. Protein sequence: CASSEGGPNEKLFF.

The J gene is TRBJ2-7, the V gene TRBV10-2, with 8 nucleotides matching TRBD2. V was pared by 0 bases and J by 0 bases, with 10 bases of the junction left unmatched. CDR1 and CDR2 (germline): WSHSY, SAAADI. This CDR3 has 18 amino acids. CDR3 region: CASSESRVVAGSSYEQYF. The CDR3 DNA is TGCGCCAGCAGTGAGTCTCGAGTCGTAGCGGGGAGCTCCTACGAGCAGTACTTC.

The J gene is TRBJ2-7, the V gene TRBV7-6; TRBD2 might be the D (6 bases). The CDR3 is 13 residues long. Germline assignment: CDR1 SGHVS and CDR2 FNYEAQ. The V end lost 5 bases, the J end lost 3 bases, and 11 bases lay between the germline ends. The CDR3 region is CASSPGTYYEQYF. The DNA for the CDR3 is TGTGCCAGCAGCCCCGGGACTTACTACGAGCAGTACTTC.

The rearrangement links TRBV5-5 to TRBJ2-5; the match to TRBD1 covers 11 bases. The CDR3 runs to 15 residues. The junction had 2 bases not matched to a gene; V was cut back by 2 bases and J by 2 bases. The germline V gene has CDR1 SGHKS and CDR2 YYEKEE (reference sequence). The DNA for the CDR3 is TGTGCCAGCAGCTTAGGGACAGGGGGTCAAGAGACCCAGTACTTC. Translated, it gives CASSLGTGGQETQYF.

The chain carries TRBV6-5 and TRBJ1-1, with D perhaps TRBD1 (5 bases). V was trimmed by 2 bases and J by 5 bases, leaving 9 bases between them. Germline V gene lookup returns CDR1 MNHEY and CDR2 SVGAGI. The CDR3 has 13 residues. The CDR3 nucleotides read TGTGCCAGCAGTTACCAGGGTGGGACTGAAGCTTTCTTT. This gives the protein CASSYQGGTEAFF.

The chain is built from TRBV7-8 and TRBJ1-1; D uncertain. Germline V gene lookup returns CDR1 SGHVS and CDR2 FQNEAQ. CDR3 size: 13 residues. The ends were cut back, 3 bases at V and 1 base at J, with 6 bases in the middle. The CDR3 DNA is TGTGCCAGCAGCTTTGGCGGGAACACTGAAGCTTTCTTT. It yields the protein CASSFGGNTEAFF. Drawing the rest from reference TRBV7-8 and TRBJ1-1, the complete variable domain is GAGVSQSPRYKVAKRGQDVALRCDPISGHVSLFWYQQALGQGPEFLTYFQNEAQLDKSGLPSDRFFAERPEGSVSTLKIQRTQQEDSAVYLCASSFGGNTEAFFGQGTRLTVV.

This chain links TRBV18 with TRBJ2-7; D is perhaps TRBD2 (7 bases). Trimming took 3 bases from V and 4 from J, leaving 19 bases between them. This CDR3 has 16 residues. Germline assignment: CDR1 KGHSH and CDR2 LQKENI. CDR3 sequence: CASSPRGGIGRYEQYF. CDR3 coding DNA: TGTGCCAGCTCACCCCGAGGGGGAATCGGGAGGTACGAGCAGTACTTC.

The rearrangement uses TRBV18 and TRBJ1-1, with D possibly being TRBD1 (5 bases). From germline, CDR1 is KGHSH and CDR2 LQKENI. V gave up 2 bases and J gave up 4 bases, with 11 bases separating them. CDR3 length: 14 amino acids. The CDR3 DNA reads as TGTGCCAGCTCACCATGGGGGGAGGTCACTGAAGCTTTCTTT. Translation: CASSPWGEVTEAFF.

The CDR3 DNA is TGTGCCTGGAAAGTACAGGAGTACACTGAAGCTTTCTTT. Amino acids: CAWKVQEYTEAFF. This chain links TRBV30 with TRBJ1-1; possibly TRBD1 for D (5 bases). The CDR3 sequence is 13 residues long. With 4 bases removed from V and 3 bases from J, the gap between germline ends came to 12 bases. Germline V gene lookup returns CDR1 GTSNPN and CDR2 SVGIG (reference sequence). The full variable domain, in which reference TRBV30 and TRBJ1-1 provide the parts outside the CDR3, is SQTIHQWPATLVQPVGSPLSLECTVEGTSNPNLYWYRQAAGRGLQLLFYSVGIGQISSEVPQNLSASRPQDRQFILSSKKLLLSDSGFYLCAWKVQEYTEAFFGQGTRLTVV.

This clone was seen a few times. The V gene is TRBV7-9, the J gene TRBJ1-2; TRBD1 matches at 7 bases. The germline gives CDR1 SEHNR, CDR2 FQNEAQ (reference sequence). With 5 bases clipped from V and 8 bases from J, the junction kept 8 bases outside the gene matches. CDR3 size: 13 residues. CDR3 sequence (DNA): TGTGCCAGCAGCCGGGACAGTATGAGGGGCTACACCTTC. Its protein product is CASSRDSMRGYTF.

Here the CDR3 reads CASSRERDTRSSLAKNIQYF. The CDR3 DNA reads as TGTGCCAGCAGCCGAGAGAGGGACACACGGTCGAGTCTAGCCAAAAACATTCAGTACTTC. This rearrangement joins TRBV3-1 (or the pseudogene TRBV3-2) to TRBJ2-4; tentatively, D is TRBD1 (6 bases). V dropped 4 bases and J dropped 0 bases, with 25 bases sitting between them. The CDR3 has 20 amino acids. In germline, CDR1 is LGHDT, CDR2 YNNKEL (reference sequence).

The V gene is TRBV7-6, the J gene TRBJ1-3; TRBD1 might be the D (5 bases). Trimming left V 4 bases short and J 0 bases short, with 19 bases between. This CDR3 spans 18 amino acids. Per the germline V gene, CDR1 is SGHVS and CDR2 is FNYEAQ. CDR3 nucleotides: TGTGCCAGCAGCTCTCCAGTGTCGGGGGACTCCTCTGGAAACACCATATATTTT. Translation gives CASSSPVSGDSSGNTIYF. Full variable domain (remainder filled in from reference TRBV7-6 and TRBJ1-3): GAGVSQSPRYKVTKRGQDVALRCDPISGHVSLYWYRQALGQGPEFLTYFNYEAQQDKSGLPNDRFSAERPEGSISTLTIQRTEQRDSAMYRCASSSPVSGDSSGNTIYFGEGSWLTVV.

The chain carries TRBV11-2 and TRBJ1-2, with D perhaps matching TRBD1 (6 bases). Trimming removed 1 base at V and 4 bases at J, with 10 bases between. The CDR3 consists of 14 residues. Germline V gives CDR1 SGHAT, CDR2 FQNNGV. The CDR3 loop is CASSLVAGVYGYTF. As DNA, the CDR3 is TGTGCCAGCAGCTTAGTAGCAGGGGTCTATGGCTACACCTTC. Looking up the rest from reference TRBV11-2 and TRBJ1-2 gives the full variable domain: EAGVAQSPRYKIIEKRQSVAFWCNPISGHATLYWYQQILGQGPKLLIQFQNNGVVDDSQLPKDRFSAERLKGVDSTLKIQPAKLEDSAVYLCASSLVAGVYGYTFGSGTRLTVV.

CDR3: CASSFLMWGRGGAEAFF. The DNA for the CDR3 is TGTGCCAGCAGCTTCTTAATGTGGGGAAGGGGTGGCGCTGAAGCTTTCTTT. This rearrangement joins TRBV11-2 to TRBJ1-1, with a possible D match to TRBD1 (5 bases). Trimming stripped 3 bases from V and 6 bases from J, with 23 bases between. The CDR3 sequence is 17 residues long. Germline values: CDR1 SGHAT, CDR2 FQNNGV.

The chain carries TRBV3-1 (or the pseudogene TRBV3-2) and TRBJ2-2, with TRBD1 as a possible D gene (6 bases). The V end was cut by 1 base, the J end by 2 bases, with 11 bases between. The CDR3 consists of 16 residues. Germline CDR1 and CDR2: LGHDT and YNNKEL (reference sequence). CDR3 coding DNA: TGTGCCAGCAGCCAAGCAGGGGTCGTCAACACCGGGGAGCTGTTTTTT. Amino acids: CASSQAGVVNTGELFF.

V gene TRBV29-1 combines with J gene TRBJ2-1; maybe TRBD1 (6 bases). Germline V lookup: CDR1 SQVTM, CDR2 ANQGSEA. The germline V and J ends were trimmed by 0 bases and 3 bases, with 12 bases remaining between them. This CDR3 comprises 15 residues. The CDR3 spells CSVEDRDRRYNEQFF. The CDR3 DNA is TGCAGCGTTGAAGATCGAGACAGGCGCTACAATGAGCAGTTCTTC.

Turning to this clone: Other nucleotide sequences in the sample specify the same CDR3. The chain joins TRBV12-3 or TRBV12-4 to TRBJ1-5; D uncertain. This CDR3 contains 12 residues. V lost 3 bases to trimming and J lost 7 bases, with 7 bases between them. The CDR3 DNA sequence: TGTGCCAGCAGTTTTGGCGGACAGCCCCAGCATTTT. Translation gives CASSFGGQPQHF.